These T cell receptor beta chains were read from a single sample in a study of blood T cell repertoires in COVID-19. Assay: immunoSEQ multiplex PCR; the TCRdb copy retains only in-frame clones and omits some. The sample records about 240,000 clones, roughly 86% being singletons. Sequenced input: peripheral blood. The origin of the receptors is a woman aged 65 to 85 with active or convalescent COVID-19. The CDR3 runs from the conserved cysteine through the conserved F or W. The order of the fields is clone size, J gene, D gene, V gene, CDR3 DNA, CDR3 protein. The D gene is left open where the match is weak. Where a row states a size, it is once, few, many or the class of an expanded clone; other rows omit it.

size: .; J: TRBJ2-1; D: TRBD1; V: TRBV18; DNA: TGTGCCAGCTCACAGAACAGGGGGGTAGATGAGCAGTTCTTC; CDR3: CASSQNRGVDEQFF
size: .; J: TRBJ2-2; D: .; V: TRBV6-4; DNA: TGTGCCAGCAGTGACGTCAGAGGGGAGCTGTTTTTT; CDR3: CASSDVRGELFF
size: .; J: TRBJ2-5; D: TRBD2; V: TRBV27; DNA: TGTGCCAGCAGTTTATGGGGCAGGGAGGGGGAGACCCAGTACTTC; CDR3: CASSLWGREGETQYF
size: .; J: TRBJ2-1; D: .; V: TRBV5-4; DNA: TGTGCCAGCAGCTTGGCCGGAGGTGAGCAGTTCTTC; CDR3: CASSLAGGEQFF
size: few; J: TRBJ1-1; D: TRBD1; V: TRBV11-2; DNA: TGTGCCAGCATTGGGGACAGCACGAACACTGAAGCTTTCTTT; CDR3: CASIGDSTNTEAFF
size: .; J: TRBJ1-5; D: TRBD1; V: TRBV18; DNA: TGTGCCAGCTCACCCCAGGGGGCGGGCAATCAGCCCCAGCATTTT; CDR3: CASSPQGAGNQPQHF
size: .; J: TRBJ1-3; D: TRBD1; V: TRBV6-2/TRBV6-3; DNA: TGTGCCAGCAGTTATGGCGGGACAGGGAGAGTCCGAGAGGCTGGAAACACCATATATTTT; CDR3: CASSYGGTGRVREAGNTIYF
size: .; J: TRBJ1-6; D: .; V: TRBV5-6; DNA: TGTGCCAGCAGCGTGACAGGTGCCCCCCTCCACTTT; CDR3: CASSVTGAPLHF
size: .; J: TRBJ2-1; D: TRBD2; V: TRBV9; DNA: TGTGCCAGCAGCGTAGCCGCAGGGAGGGCCTACAATGAGCAGTTCTTC; CDR3: CASSVAAGRAYNEQFF
size: once; J: TRBJ1-1; D: TRBD1; V: TRBV13; DNA: TGTGCCAGCAGAAACAGGGGATATGTGAACACTGAAGCTTTCTTT; CDR3: CASRNRGYVNTEAFF
size: .; J: TRBJ1-1; D: .; V: TRBV11-2; DNA: TGTGCCAGCAGCTTAGGGGCCAACACTGAAGCTTTCTTT; CDR3: CASSLGANTEAFF
size: .; J: TRBJ1-1; D: TRBD1; V: TRBV6-4; DNA: TGTGCCAGCAGATCACAGGGGAGCACTGAAGCTTTCTTT; CDR3: CASRSQGSTEAFF
size: .; J: TRBJ2-2; D: .; V: TRBV24-1; DNA: TGTGCCACCAGACGCGCCACAGGGGCGGGGACCGGGGAGCTGTTTTTT; CDR3: CATRRATGAGTGELFF
size: few; J: TRBJ1-6; D: .; V: TRBV7-2; DNA: TGTGCCAGCAGCTTAGTCCCCGGGAATTCACCCCTCCACTTT; CDR3: CASSLVPGNSPLHF
size: .; J: TRBJ2-6; D: .; V: TRBV29-1; DNA: TGCAGCGTTGAGTGGGGTCAGGGCTACTCTGGGGCCAACGTCCTGACTTTC; CDR3: CSVEWGQGYSGANVLTF
size: .; J: TRBJ2-7; D: TRBD1; V: TRBV4-3; DNA: TGCGCCAGCAGCCAAGGGGCAGGGGGCGAGCAGTACTTC; CDR3: CASSQGAGGEQYF
size: .; J: TRBJ1-2; D: TRBD1; V: TRBV23-1; DNA: TGCGCCAGCAGTCAACACAAATCCCCCTTGGGACAGGGACAGTATGGCTACACCTTC; CDR3: CASSQHKSPLGQGQYGYTF